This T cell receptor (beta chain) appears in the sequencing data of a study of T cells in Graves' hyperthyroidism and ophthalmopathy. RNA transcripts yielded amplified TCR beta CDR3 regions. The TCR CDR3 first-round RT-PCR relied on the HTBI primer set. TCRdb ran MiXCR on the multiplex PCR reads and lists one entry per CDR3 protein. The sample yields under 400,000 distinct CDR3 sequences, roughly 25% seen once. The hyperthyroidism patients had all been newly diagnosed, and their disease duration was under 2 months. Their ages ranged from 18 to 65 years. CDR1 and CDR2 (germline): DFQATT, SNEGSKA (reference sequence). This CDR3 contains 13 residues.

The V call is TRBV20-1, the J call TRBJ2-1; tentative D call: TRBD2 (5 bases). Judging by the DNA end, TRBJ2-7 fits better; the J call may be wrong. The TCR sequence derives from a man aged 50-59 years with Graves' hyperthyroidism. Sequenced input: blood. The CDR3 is CSARGPSPNEQYF. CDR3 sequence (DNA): TGCAGTGCTAGAGGCCCTAGCCCGAATGAGCAGTACTTC.